The entry that follows covers one T cell receptor (beta chain) sequence. What it binds is not known. CD45RO-CCR7+CD27+CD95- cells counted as naive CD8+ T cells. Germline V gene lookup returns CDR1 MDHEN and CDR2 SYDVKM. There are 15 residues in the CDR3. This entry comes from a study of CXCR3-negative and CXCR3-positive naive CD8 T cells. In the study overall: Sequencing yielded approximately 130 million TRB reads, roughly 1.5 +/- 0.3 million per library. Study-wide findings and caveats: Naive subsets expressed similar surface CD5; TRB CDR3 features served to infer TCR strength. For CXCR3-positive naive cells, TRB CDR3s were more hydrophobic than those of CXCR3-negative naive cells.

Carrying UMI labels, the TRB cDNA libraries were prepared through 5' RACE. TCRdb processed the 5' RACE reads again and assigns one entry to each CDR3 protein, with no DNA. The sample includes some 85,000 distinct CDR3 sequences. The rearrangement joins TRBV28 to TRBJ2-7; without DNA, the TCRdb call of TRBD2 cannot be checked. Sequenced sample: naive CXCR3+ CD8+ T cells from blood. Subset here: CD45RO-CCR7+CD27+CD95- naive CD8+ T cells expressing CXCR3 (TNR3+). This TCR was sampled from a human donor in good health. Some clones in this sample may be carry-over from other donors' samples. The CDR3 sequence: CASETRTSGSGEQYF.